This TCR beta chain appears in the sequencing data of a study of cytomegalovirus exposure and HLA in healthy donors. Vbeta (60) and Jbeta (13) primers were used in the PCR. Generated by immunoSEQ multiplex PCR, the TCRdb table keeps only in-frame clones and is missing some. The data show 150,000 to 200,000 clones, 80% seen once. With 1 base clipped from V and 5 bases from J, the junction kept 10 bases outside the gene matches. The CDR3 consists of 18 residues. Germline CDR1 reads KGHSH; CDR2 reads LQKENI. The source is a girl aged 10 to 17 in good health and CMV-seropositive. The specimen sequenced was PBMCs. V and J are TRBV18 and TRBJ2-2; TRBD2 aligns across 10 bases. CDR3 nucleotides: TGTGCCAGCTCACCACGGGCTAGCGGGAGAAGAGAGACCGGGGAGCTGTTTTTT. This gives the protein CASSPRASGRRETGELFF.